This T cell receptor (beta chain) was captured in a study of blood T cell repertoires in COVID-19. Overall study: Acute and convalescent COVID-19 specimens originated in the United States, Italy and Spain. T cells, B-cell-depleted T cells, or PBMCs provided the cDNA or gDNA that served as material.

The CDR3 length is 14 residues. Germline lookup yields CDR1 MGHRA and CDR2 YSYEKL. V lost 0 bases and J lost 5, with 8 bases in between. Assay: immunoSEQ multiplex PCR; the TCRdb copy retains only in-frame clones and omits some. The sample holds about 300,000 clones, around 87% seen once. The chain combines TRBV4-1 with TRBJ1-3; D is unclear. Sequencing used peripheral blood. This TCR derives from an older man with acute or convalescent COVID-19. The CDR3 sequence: CASSQDAGRNTIYF. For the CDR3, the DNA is TGCGCCAGCAGCCAAGATGCAGGTAGAAACACCATATATTTT.